This is a list of T cell receptor beta chains from one sample in a study of blood T cell repertoires in COVID-19. The method was immunoSEQ multiplex PCR; TCRdb's version includes in-frame clones alone and lacks a portion of them. Of 70,000 to 85,000 clones listed, over 70% are singletons. The sample comprised peripheral blood. All receptors derive from a man at least 80 years old with active or convalescent COVID-19. The CDR3 runs from the conserved cysteine through the conserved F or W. The order of the fields is J gene, V gene, D gene, clone size, CDR3 DNA, CDR3 protein. The D gene is left open where the match is weak. Size is omitted from some rows. Given values are once, few, many or a class for expanded clones.

>TRBJ2-1|TRBV12-5|NA|NA
TGTGCTAGTGGTTCTGCGGGGCGCGATGAGCAGTTCTTC
CASGSAGRDEQFF
>TRBJ2-3|TRBV7-9|TRBD2|NA
TGTGCCAGCAGGACTAGCGGTAGTACAGATACGCAGTATTTT
CASRTSGSTDTQYF
>TRBJ2-7|TRBV27|TRBD2|few
TGTGCCAGCAGTTTAGGCGGGAGTTCCTACGAGCAGTACTTC
CASSLGGSSYEQYF
>TRBJ2-5|TRBV6-5|TRBD2|NA
TGTGCCAGCAACCCACTAGCGGGGGACCAAGAGACCCAGTACTTC
CASNPLAGDQETQYF
>TRBJ1-4|TRBV19|TRBD1|once
TGTGCCAGTAGTCCTGCGGGACAGTCTAATGAAAAACTGTTTTTT
CASSPAGQSNEKLFF
>TRBJ1-3|TRBV27|NA|NA
TGTGCCAGCAGTTTATTCGGGCAGGGGTCAGACACCATATATTTT
CASSLFGQGSDTIYF
>TRBJ2-5|TRBV5-6|TRBD1|NA
TGTGCCAGCAGCTCGATAACCACCGGACAGGCGGCGGAGGAAGAGACCCAGTACTTC
CASSSITTGQAAEEETQYF
>TRBJ2-2|TRBV28|NA|NA
TGTGCCAGCAGTTTAGGAGGGAGTCGAACCGGGGAGCTGTTTTTT
CASSLGGSRTGELFF
>TRBJ1-2|TRBV2|NA|NA
TGTGCCAGCAGTGAAGCGCTTCTACGTCGGGGCTACACCTTC
CASSEALLRRGYTF
>TRBJ1-1|TRBV11-1|NA|NA
TGTGCCAGCAGCTTAGCAGGTGGGCAGGAGGTGAACACTGAAGCTTTCTTT
CASSLAGGQEVNTEAFF
>TRBJ2-3|TRBV28|NA|NA
TGTGCCACCCTCAAAGCGGTTCTCACAGATACGCAGTATTTT
CATLKAVLTDTQYF
>TRBJ1-1|TRBV2|NA|NA
TGTGCCAGCAGACCCCAGAGTAGCAACACTGAAGCTTTCTTT
CASRPQSSNTEAFF
>TRBJ1-1|TRBV5-8|NA|NA
TGTGCCAGCAGCTTTCGGAGGAACACTGAAGCTTTCTTT
CASSFRRNTEAFF
>TRBJ2-7|TRBV6-6|NA|NA
TGTGCCAGCAGTCTCAACTACGAGCAGTACTTC
CASSLNYEQYF
>TRBJ1-2|TRBV5-6|NA|NA
TGTGCCAGCAGCTTGTGGTCGGCGACCCTAGTGGATGGCTACACCTTC
CASSLWSATLVDGYTF
>TRBJ1-1|TRBV28|NA|NA
TGTGCCAGCAGTTTAATCAGAGGATGGGCTGAAGCTTTCTTT
CASSLIRGWAEAFF
>TRBJ1-1|TRBV10-3|TRBD1|once
TGTGCCATCAGTGAGGCCGGGACAGGGGGCACTGAAGCTTTCTTT
CAISEAGTGGTEAFF
>TRBJ1-1|TRBV3-1/TRBV3-2|NA|NA
TGTGCCAGCAGTCCCCGGGCCCCGGGAAGATACACTGAAGCTTTCTTT
CASSPRAPGRYTEAFF
>TRBJ2-7|TRBV28|NA|NA
TGTGCCAGCAGCAGTCCGGGGGGCCCTTCCTACGAGCAGTACTTC
CASSSPGGPSYEQYF
>TRBJ1-1|TRBV7-8|NA|NA
TGTGCCAGCAGCTTATCAGCGGGGGCCAACACTGAAGCTTTCTTT
CASSLSAGANTEAFF
>TRBJ2-7|TRBV27|TRBD2|NA
TGTGCCAGCACCCTAGCGGGGGGCTACGAGCAGTACTTC
CASTLAGGYEQYF
>TRBJ1-1|TRBV7-9|NA|NA
TGTGCCAGCAGCTTATCAGGGTCCTCGAACACTGAAGCTTTCTTT
CASSLSGSSNTEAFF
>TRBJ2-3|TRBV30|NA|once
TGTGCCTGGGACAGGAGAGGCACAGATACGCAGTATTTT
CAWDRRGTDTQYF
>TRBJ2-7|TRBV10-1|NA|few
TGCGCCAGCAGTGGCAGCCAGGGGACCGAGCAGTACTTC
CASSGSQGTEQYF
>TRBJ2-7|TRBV27|TRBD1|once
TGTGCCAGCAGATCCTACTCCCGGGACAGGGACTACGAGCAGTACTTC
CASRSYSRDRDYEQYF
>TRBJ1-4|TRBV3-1/TRBV3-2|NA|NA
TGTGCCAGCAGCCAAGATCGGGGAGGGACTAATGAAAAACTGTTTTTT
CASSQDRGGTNEKLFF
>TRBJ1-2|TRBV27|TRBD1|once
TGTGCCAGCAGTTTCCGGGACAGGGGTGGCTACACCTTC
CASSFRDRGGYTF
>TRBJ1-2|TRBV5-4|NA|few
TGTGCCAGCAGCCGACAGTCTCTCTATGGCTACACCTTC
CASSRQSLYGYTF
>TRBJ2-7|TRBV19|NA|NA
TGTGCCAGTAGCGCCCGGACTGAGGGCATTTACGAGCAGTACTTC
CASSARTEGIYEQYF
>TRBJ1-5|TRBV30|NA|NA
TGTGCCTGGACAGTGGGGAGAGGCAATCAGCCCCAGCATTTT
CAWTVGRGNQPQHF
>TRBJ2-2|TRBV7-2|NA|NA
TGTGCCAGCAGCCTAGACCCAGGGGTTAACACCGGGGAGCTGTTTTTT
CASSLDPGVNTGELFF
>TRBJ2-2|TRBV29-1|NA|NA
TGCAGCGTTGGGGGGCAGGGGAATTTACGTGGGGAGCTGTTTTTT
CSVGGQGNLRGELFF
>TRBJ1-5|TRBV30|NA|NA
TGTGCCTGGAGTGGAGGGTGGGCCTTTTCGCCCCAGCATTTT
CAWSGGWAFSPQHF
>TRBJ2-3|TRBV21-1|NA|NA
TGTGCCAGCAGCAAATGTCCTCCGGGACTAGCGGGATTCACAGATACGCAGTATTTT
CASSKCPPGLAGFTDTQYF
>TRBJ2-5|TRBV19|TRBD1|NA
TGTGCCAGTAGTATAGCAGGGGGCGAGTGGGAGACCCAGTACTTC
CASSIAGGEWETQYF
>TRBJ1-2|TRBV11-2|TRBD1|NA
TGTGCCAGCAGCTCCAGGGACAGTTTTGGCTACACCTTC
CASSSRDSFGYTF
>TRBJ1-2|TRBV19|NA|many
TGTGCCAGTAGTATCACAGGCAGTGGCTACACCTTC
CASSITGSGYTF